This passage covers 26 T cell receptor beta chains from one sample sequenced in a study of T cell clones after liver transplantation. Clones were sequenced by immunoSEQ multiplex PCR, and TCRdb holds only the in-frame ones, with some missing. The sample shows about 75,000 clones, approximately 81% of them seen only once. The source was CD4+ T cells from blood, collected less than 50 months after liver transplant. The receptors originated from a human patient who received a liver transplant. Some T cells here may be from the graft donor.

The chain recombines TRBV7-2 with TRBJ1-5; unclear D gene. Trimming shortened V by 4 bases and J by 6 bases, and 10 bases separated the two germline ends. The germline V gene has CDR1 SGHTA and CDR2 FQGNSA. CDR3 length equals 13 residues. The CDR3 DNA reads TGTGCCAGCAGCTCTAGAACCTTTCAGCCCCAGCATTTT. Protein product: CASSSRTFQPQHF.

The CDR3 nucleotides are TGTGCCAGCAGCAGCAACCGAGGAGATACGCAGTATTTT. The encoded protein is CASSSNRGDTQYF. The chain recombines TRBV2 with TRBJ2-3; D is undetermined. V lost 6 bases and J 5 bases, leaving 12 bases between the germline ends. Germline CDR1 is SNHLY and CDR2 is FYNNEI. The CDR3 covers 13 residues.

The chain links TRBV5-1 to TRBJ1-1; 9 bases map to TRBD1. The V and J ends lost 0 bases and 4 bases, in that order; junction bases with no gene match: 7. Germline CDR1 SGHRS, CDR2 YFSETQ. The CDR3 totals 16 residues. The CDR3 is CASSLGQGDAGTEAFF. The CDR3 nucleotides read TGCGCCAGCAGCTTGGGACAGGGGGACGCAGGCACTGAAGCTTTCTTT. Variable domain in full (rest from reference TRBV5-1 and TRBJ1-1): KAGVTQTPRYLIKTRGQQVTLSCSPISGHRSVSWYQQTPGQGLQFLFEYFSETQRNKGNFPGRFSGRQFSNSRSEMNVSTLELGDSALYLCASSLGQGDAGTEAFFGQGTRLTVV.

This clone was counted between two and nine times. The V gene is TRBV18, the J gene TRBJ1-5; 7 bases agree with TRBD1. Germline V gene sequence: CDR1 KGHSH, CDR2 LQKENI. This CDR3 is 16 amino acids long. V dropped 3 bases and J dropped 4; count of bases not matched to a gene: 9. The CDR3 DNA sequence: TGTGCCAGCTCACCTATTCCGACAGGGAGGAATCAGCCCCAGCATTTT. It yields the protein CASSPIPTGRNQPQHF.

The chain employs TRBV7-2 and TRBJ2-5, with TRBD2 matching 8 bases. V was clipped by 4 bases and J by 2 bases; unmatched bases: 6. The CDR3 has 15 amino acids. Germline assignment: CDR1 SGHTA and CDR2 FQGNSA. CDR3 in amino acids: CASSWATSAQETQYF. CDR3 nucleotides: TGTGCCAGCAGCTGGGCGACTAGCGCGCAAGAGACCCAGTACTTC.

This clone was seen only once. The genes are TRBV27 and TRBJ1-3; 7 bases align to TRBD1. V was pared by 6 bases and J by 0 bases, with 5 bases of the junction left unmatched. Germline CDR1 and CDR2: MNHEY and SMNVEV (reference sequence). This CDR3 spans 15 amino acids. CDR3 residues: CASRQGTYSGNTIYF. In nucleotides, the CDR3 is TGTGCCAGCAGACAGGGGACCTACTCTGGAAACACCATATATTTT.

The chain recombines TRBV6-1 with TRBJ1-2, with D tentatively TRBD1 (6 bases). CDR1 and CDR2 from the germline V gene are MNHNS and SASEGT. CDR3 length equals 12 residues. Trimming removed 8 bases from V and 4 bases from J, with 11 bases in between. The CDR3 loop reads CASATGFYGYTF. CDR3 DNA sequence: TGTGCCAGCGCGACAGGATTCTATGGCTACACCTTC.

J is TRBJ1-2 and V is TRBV7-8; D call uncertain. The length of the CDR3 is 13 residues. Germline V gene sequence: CDR1 SGHVS, CDR2 FQNEAQ. V lost 2 bases to trimming and J lost 2 bases, with 6 bases between them. CDR3 region: CASSLRQNYGYTF. CDR3 DNA sequence: TGTGCCAGCAGCTTAAGGCAGAACTATGGCTACACCTTC.

The rearrangement uses TRBV11-1 and TRBJ2-3; 10 nucleotides line up with TRBD1. V trimming: 5 bases; J trimming: 14 bases; junction bases outside the gene matches: 7. Germline loops: CDR1 SGHAT, CDR2 FQDESV (reference sequence). The CDR3 covers 12 residues. This CDR3 is CASSLGQGERYF. In nucleotides, the CDR3 is TGTGCCAGCAGCCTCGGACAGGGGGAGAGGTATTTT. Full variable domain (outside the CDR3, taken from reference TRBV11-1 and TRBJ2-3): EAEVAQSPRYKITEKSQAVAFWCDPISGHATLYWYRQILGQGPELLVQFQDESVVDDSQLPKDRFSAERLKGVDSTLKIQPAELGDSAMYLCASSLGQGERYFGPGTRLTVL.

The chain is built from TRBV5-1 and TRBJ2-2; TRBD2 is a possible D gene (5 bases). The V end was cut by 4 bases, the J end by 8 bases, with 21 bases between. Germline CDR1 and CDR2: SGHRS and YFSETQ. The CDR3 consists of 16 residues. The CDR3, as DNA: TGCGCCAGCAGCCCGAATGGAGGTAGCCGGATGGGGGAGCTGTTTTTT. This gives the protein CASSPNGGSRMGELFF.

This chain links TRBV27 with TRBJ1-1; D is possibly TRBD1 (5 bases). Trimming cost V 4 bases and J 4 bases, with 16 bases left between them. The length of the CDR3 is 15 residues. Germline CDR1 MNHEY, CDR2 SMNVEV (reference sequence). CDR3 protein: CASSSPSGGGTEAFF. In DNA form, the CDR3 reads TGTGCCAGCAGTTCCCCCAGCGGGGGGGGCACTGAAGCTTTCTTT.

The chain uses TRBV29-1 and TRBJ2-2; tentatively, D is TRBD1 (7 bases). Between the trimmed V and J ends, which lost 6 bases and 4 bases, there was a span of 12 bases. Germline values: CDR1 SQVTM, CDR2 ANQGSEA. The CDR3 contains 13 residues. The CDR3 spells CSVGTAGTGELFF. CDR3 sequence (DNA): TGCAGCGTCGGGACAGCGGGCACCGGGGAGCTGTTTTTT.

The chain employs TRBV15 and TRBJ2-5; unclear D gene. Germline V lookup: CDR1 LNHNV, CDR2 YYDKDF (reference sequence). This CDR3 contains 14 residues. Trimming removed 1 base from V and 2 bases from J, with 8 bases in between. The DNA of the CDR3 is TGTGCCACCAGCAGAGTCGCCCGACAAGAGACCCAGTACTTC. It specifies CATSRVARQETQYF.

The chain links TRBV7-3 to TRBJ2-3; the D gene is possibly TRBD2 (6 bases). This CDR3 is 15 amino acids long. The germline V gene has CDR1 SGHTA and CDR2 FQGTGA. The germline V and J ends were trimmed by 5 bases and 2 bases, with 14 bases remaining between them. The CDR3 sequence is CASSPLGTPTDTQYF. Here the CDR3 DNA reads TGTGCCAGCAGCCCCTTGGGGACTCCCACAGATACGCAGTATTTT.

The genes are TRBV27 and TRBJ2-5; D remains ambiguous. CDR3 size: 15 residues. CDR1 is MNHEY, CDR2 SMNVEV, per germline (reference sequence). V lost 7 bases, J lost 1 base, and 16 bases lay in between. CDR3 nucleotides: TGTGCCAGCACCCCAAGAATGGGCGGCCAAGAGACCCAGTACTTC. Translating gives CASTPRMGGQETQYF.

The chain combines TRBV20-1 with TRBJ1-2; D is unclear. The CDR3 totals 11 residues. The ends were cut back, 0 bases at V and 7 bases at J, with 6 bases in the middle. Germline V gene data show CDR1 as DFQATT and CDR2 as SNEGSKA (reference sequence). The CDR3 loop is CSARDQAGYTF. In DNA form, the CDR3 reads TGCAGTGCTAGAGATCAGGCTGGCTACACCTTC.

The V call is TRBV5-1, the J call TRBJ2-7; D possibly corresponds to TRBD2 (6 bases). Trimming took off 6 bases at V and 0 bases at J, with 16 bases between the two ends. The CDR3 length is 15 residues. Germline V gives CDR1 SGHRS, CDR2 YFSETQ. CDR3 region: CASTRYGGSSYEQYF. The CDR3 DNA reads as TGCGCCAGCACCCGATACGGGGGTAGCTCCTACGAGCAGTACTTC.

This chain uses TRBV27 with TRBJ2-5, with D unresolved. Looked up from germline, CDR1 is MNHEY and CDR2 is SMNVEV (reference sequence). The CDR3 has 13 amino acids. V was clipped by 4 bases and J by 3 bases, with 9 bases between them. CDR3 sequence reads: CASSWGGEETQYF. The CDR3 DNA reads as TGTGCCAGCAGTTGGGGTGGGGAAGAGACCCAGTACTTC.

The chain has TRBV28 and TRBJ1-2; D is unclear. This CDR3 comprises 15 residues. V was cut by 7 bases and J by 8 bases, with 23 bases left in between. The V gene's germline CDR1 is MDHEN and CDR2 SYDVKM. CDR3 in DNA: TGTGCCAGCACCCTTGGGGAGGGCAGGCTAGGGGGCTACACCTTC. Amino acids: CASTLGEGRLGGYTF.

This sequence joins TRBV6-5 and TRBJ2-4; perhaps TRBD1 as D (6 bases). CDR1 MNHEY and CDR2 SVGAGI come from the germline V gene. V lost 6 bases and J lost 4, with 10 bases in between. This CDR3 spans 13 amino acids. CDR3 sequence (DNA): TGTGCCAGCAGACGGACAGCTAAAAACATTCAGTACTTC. Its translation is CASRRTAKNIQYF.

This sequence joins TRBV14 and TRBJ2-3; D remains ambiguous. Germline values: CDR1 SGHDN, CDR2 FVKESK. The germline V and J ends were trimmed by 3 bases and 2 bases, with 9 bases remaining between them. CDR3 length: 14 residues. The CDR3 sequence is CASSQGLNTDTQYF. DNA of the CDR3: TGTGCCAGCAGCCAGGGGTTAAACACAGATACGCAGTATTTT. Full variable domain (missing parts from reference TRBV14 and TRBJ2-3): EAGVTQFPSHSVIEKGQTVTLRCDPISGHDNLYWYRRVMGKEIKFLLHFVKESKQDESGMPNNRFLAERTGGTYSTLKVQPAELEDSGVYFCASSQGLNTDTQYFGPGTRLTVL.

The chain joins TRBV7-3 to TRBJ2-3; perhaps TRBD1 as D (6 bases). The germline V gene has CDR1 SGHTA and CDR2 FQGTGA. V lost 4 bases and J lost 6, with 11 bases in between. The CDR3 is made up of 13 amino acids. The CDR3 loop reads CASSSNRVDTQYF. The CDR3 DNA is TGTGCCAGCAGCTCAAACAGGGTCGATACGCAGTATTTT.

This clone was observed a handful of times. V usage is TRBV14 and J usage is TRBJ1-2; maybe TRBD1 (5 bases). This CDR3 is built from 12 residues. Trimming cost V 5 bases and J 4 bases, with 8 bases left between them. The germline V gene encodes CDR1 SGHDN and CDR2 FVKESK. The CDR3, as DNA: TGTGCCAGCAGCGCAGGGTTCTATGGCTACACCTTC. It specifies CASSAGFYGYTF.

This clone was counted between two and nine times. The V call is TRBV6-5, the J call TRBJ2-1, with 13 bases aligning to TRBD2. The CDR3 is 15 residues long. Germline V lookup: CDR1 MNHEY, CDR2 SVGAGI. The V and J ends lost 4 bases and 8 bases, in that order; junction bases with no gene match: 5. The CDR3, as DNA: TGTGCCAGCAGTTTTGGACTAGCGGGAGTTGATGAGCAGTTCTTC. Its translation: CASSFGLAGVDEQFF.

A few counts support this clone. The chain carries TRBV7-2 and TRBJ1-1; tentative D call: TRBD1 (6 bases). This CDR3 is 15 amino acids long. Germline values: CDR1 SGHTA, CDR2 FQGNSA. Trimming shortened V by 5 bases and J by 0 bases, and 13 bases separated the two germline ends. CDR3 sequence reads: CASSHEGDMNTEAFF. The CDR3 DNA reads as TGTGCCAGCAGCCACGAGGGGGATATGAACACTGAAGCTTTCTTT.

The chain has TRBV27 and TRBJ2-5; D might be TRBD1 or TRBD2, each matching 5 bases. This CDR3 spans 15 amino acids. Between the trimmed V and J ends, which lost 6 bases and 0 bases, there was a span of 14 bases. Germline CDR1 and CDR2: MNHEY and SMNVEV (reference sequence). The CDR3 sequence: CASRRGRKYQETQYF. The CDR3 DNA follows: TGTGCCAGCAGACGGGGACGGAAGTACCAAGAGACCCAGTACTTC.